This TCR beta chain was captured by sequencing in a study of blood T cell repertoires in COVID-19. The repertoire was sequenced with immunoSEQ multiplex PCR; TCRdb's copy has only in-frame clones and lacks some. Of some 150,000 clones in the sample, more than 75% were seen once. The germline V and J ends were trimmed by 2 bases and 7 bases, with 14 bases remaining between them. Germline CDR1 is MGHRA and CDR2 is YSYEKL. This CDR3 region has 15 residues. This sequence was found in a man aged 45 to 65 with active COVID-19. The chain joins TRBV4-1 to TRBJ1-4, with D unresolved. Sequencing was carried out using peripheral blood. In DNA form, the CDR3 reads TGCGCCAGCAGCCAACCTCTTAAGACACGTGAAAAACTGTTTTTT. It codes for CASSQPLKTREKLFF.